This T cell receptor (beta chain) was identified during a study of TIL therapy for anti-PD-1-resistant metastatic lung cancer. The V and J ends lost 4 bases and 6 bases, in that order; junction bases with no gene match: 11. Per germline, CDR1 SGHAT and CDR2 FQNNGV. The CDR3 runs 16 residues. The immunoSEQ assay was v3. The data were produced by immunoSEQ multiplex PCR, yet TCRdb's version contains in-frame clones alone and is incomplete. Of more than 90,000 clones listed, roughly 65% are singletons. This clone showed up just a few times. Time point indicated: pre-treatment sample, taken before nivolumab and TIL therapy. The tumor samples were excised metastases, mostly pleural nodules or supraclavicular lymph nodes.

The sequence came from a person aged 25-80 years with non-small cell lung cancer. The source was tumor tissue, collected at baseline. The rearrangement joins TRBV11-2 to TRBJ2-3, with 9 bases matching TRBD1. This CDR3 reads CASSSSPGTGFDTQYF. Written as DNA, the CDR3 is TGTGCCAGCAGCTCAAGCCCCGGGACAGGGTTTGATACGCAGTATTTT. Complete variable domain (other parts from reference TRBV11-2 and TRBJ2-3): EAGVAQSPRYKIIEKRQSVAFWCNPISGHATLYWYQQILGQGPKLLIQFQNNGVVDDSQLPKDRFSAERLKGVDSTLKIQPAKLEDSAVYLCASSSSPGTGFDTQYFGPGTRLTVL.